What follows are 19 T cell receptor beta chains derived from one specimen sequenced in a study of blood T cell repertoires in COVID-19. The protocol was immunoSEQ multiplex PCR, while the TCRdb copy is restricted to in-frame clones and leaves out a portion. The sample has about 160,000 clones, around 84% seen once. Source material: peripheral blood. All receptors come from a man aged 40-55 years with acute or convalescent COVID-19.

The CDR3 loop is CASSLLGTGSYEQYF. In DNA, the CDR3 is TGTGCCAGCAGTTTACTCGGGACAGGCAGCTACGAGCAGTACTTC. The V and J genes are TRBV27 and TRBJ2-7, with 8 bases aligning to TRBD1. This CDR3 has 15 residues. Germline lookup yields CDR1 MNHEY and CDR2 SMNVEV (reference sequence). J lost 3 bases, V lost 2 bases, and 6 bases had no gene match.

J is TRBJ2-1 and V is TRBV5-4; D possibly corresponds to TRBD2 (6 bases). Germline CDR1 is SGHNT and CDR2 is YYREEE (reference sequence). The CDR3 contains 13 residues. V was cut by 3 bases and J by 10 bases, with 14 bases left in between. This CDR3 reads CASSWGLATEQFF. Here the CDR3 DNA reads TGTGCCAGCAGCTGGGGACTGGCGACGGAGCAGTTCTTC.

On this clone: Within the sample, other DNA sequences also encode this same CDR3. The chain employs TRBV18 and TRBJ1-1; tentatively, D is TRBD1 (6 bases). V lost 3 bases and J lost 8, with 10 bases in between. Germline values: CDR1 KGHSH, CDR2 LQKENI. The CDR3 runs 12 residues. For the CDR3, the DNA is TGTGCCAGCTCACCCCTACAGGGAGAAGCTTTCTTT. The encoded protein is CASSPLQGEAFF.

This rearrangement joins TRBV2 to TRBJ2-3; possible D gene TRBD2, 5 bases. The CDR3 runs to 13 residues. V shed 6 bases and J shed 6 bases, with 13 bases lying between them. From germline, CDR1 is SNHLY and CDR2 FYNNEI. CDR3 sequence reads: CASRRVIGDTQYF. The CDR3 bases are TGTGCCAGCAGGCGGGTTATTGGGGATACGCAGTATTTT.

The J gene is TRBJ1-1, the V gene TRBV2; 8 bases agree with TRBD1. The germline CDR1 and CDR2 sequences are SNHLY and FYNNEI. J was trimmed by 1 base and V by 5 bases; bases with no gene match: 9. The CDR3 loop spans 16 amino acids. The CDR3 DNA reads TGTGCCAGCAGTACCCCGCTTGGACAGGGGAACACTGAAGCTTTCTTT. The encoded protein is CASSTPLGQGNTEAFF. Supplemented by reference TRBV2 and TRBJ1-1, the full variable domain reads EPEVTQTPSHQVTQMGQEVILRCVPISNHLYFYWYRQILGQKVEFLVSFYNNEISEKSEIFDDQFSVERPDGSNFTLKIRSTKLEDSAMYFCASSTPLGQGNTEAFFGQGTRLTVV.

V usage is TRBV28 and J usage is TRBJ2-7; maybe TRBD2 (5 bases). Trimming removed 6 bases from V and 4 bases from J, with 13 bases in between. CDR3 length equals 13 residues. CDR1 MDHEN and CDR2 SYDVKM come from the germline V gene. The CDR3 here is CASSLNTGYEQYF. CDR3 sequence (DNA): TGTGCCAGCAGCCTCAATACGGGATACGAGCAGTACTTC. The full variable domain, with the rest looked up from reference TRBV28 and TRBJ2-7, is DVKVTQSSRYLVKRTGEKVFLECVQDMDHENMFWYRQDPGLGLRLIYFSYDVKMKEKGDIPEGYSVSREKKERFSLILESASTNQTSMYLCASSLNTGYEQYFGPGTRLTVT.

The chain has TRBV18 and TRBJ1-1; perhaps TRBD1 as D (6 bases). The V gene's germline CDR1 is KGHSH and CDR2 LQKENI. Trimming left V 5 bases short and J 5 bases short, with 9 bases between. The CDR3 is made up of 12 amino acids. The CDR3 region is CASSKGQTEAFF. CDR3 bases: TGTGCCAGCTCAAAAGGACAGACTGAAGCTTTCTTT.

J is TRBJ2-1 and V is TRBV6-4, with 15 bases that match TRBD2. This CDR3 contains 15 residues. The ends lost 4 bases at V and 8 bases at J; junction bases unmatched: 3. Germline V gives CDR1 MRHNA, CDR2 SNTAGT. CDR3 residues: CASSGTSGGADEQFF. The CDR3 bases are TGTGCCAGCAGTGGGACTAGCGGGGGGGCGGATGAGCAGTTCTTC.

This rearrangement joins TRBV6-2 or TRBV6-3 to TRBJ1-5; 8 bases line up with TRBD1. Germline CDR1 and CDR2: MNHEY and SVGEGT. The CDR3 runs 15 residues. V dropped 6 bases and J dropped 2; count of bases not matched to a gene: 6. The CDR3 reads CASSRGQGRNQPQHF. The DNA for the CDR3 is TGTGCCAGCAGCCGCGGACAGGGCCGCAATCAGCCCCAGCATTTT.

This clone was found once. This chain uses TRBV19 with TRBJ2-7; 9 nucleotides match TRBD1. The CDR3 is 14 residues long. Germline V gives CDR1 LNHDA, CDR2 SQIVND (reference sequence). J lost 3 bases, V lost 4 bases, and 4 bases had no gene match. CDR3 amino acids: CASSNPGQGYEQYF. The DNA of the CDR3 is TGTGCCAGTAGTAACCCGGGACAGGGCTACGAGCAGTACTTC. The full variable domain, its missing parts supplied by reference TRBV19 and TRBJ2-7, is DGGITQSPKYLFRKEGQNVTLSCEQNLNHDAMYWYRQDPGQGLRLIYYSQIVNDFQKGDIAEGYSVSREKKESFPLTVTSAQKNPTAFYLCASSNPGQGYEQYFGPGTRLTVT.

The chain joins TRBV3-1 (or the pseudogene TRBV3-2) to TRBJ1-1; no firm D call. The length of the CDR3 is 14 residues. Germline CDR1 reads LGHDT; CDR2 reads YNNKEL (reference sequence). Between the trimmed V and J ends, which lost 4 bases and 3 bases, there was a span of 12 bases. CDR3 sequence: CASSPMYRYTEAFF. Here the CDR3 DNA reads TGTGCCAGCAGCCCTATGTACAGATACACTGAAGCTTTCTTT.

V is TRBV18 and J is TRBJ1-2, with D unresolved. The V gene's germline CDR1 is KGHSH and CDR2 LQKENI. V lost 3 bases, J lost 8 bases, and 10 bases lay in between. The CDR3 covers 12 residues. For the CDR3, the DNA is TGTGCCAGCTCACCCTCGGCGGAGGGCTACACCTTC. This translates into CASSPSAEGYTF.

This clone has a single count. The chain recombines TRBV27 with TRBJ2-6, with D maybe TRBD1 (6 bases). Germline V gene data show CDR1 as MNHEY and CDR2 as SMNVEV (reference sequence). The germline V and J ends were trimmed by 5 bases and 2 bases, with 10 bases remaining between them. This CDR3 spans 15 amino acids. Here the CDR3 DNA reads TGTGCCAGCAGTCTACAGGGACCTGGGGCCAACGTCCTGACTTTC. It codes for CASSLQGPGANVLTF.

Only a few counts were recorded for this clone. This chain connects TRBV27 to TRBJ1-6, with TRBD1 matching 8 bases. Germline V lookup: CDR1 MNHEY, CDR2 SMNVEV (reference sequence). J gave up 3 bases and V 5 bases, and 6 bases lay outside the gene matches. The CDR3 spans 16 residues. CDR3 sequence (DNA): TGTGCCAGCAGTGATCCAGGGGGCAGCTATAATTCACCCCTCCACTTT. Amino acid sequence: CASSDPGGSYNSPLHF.

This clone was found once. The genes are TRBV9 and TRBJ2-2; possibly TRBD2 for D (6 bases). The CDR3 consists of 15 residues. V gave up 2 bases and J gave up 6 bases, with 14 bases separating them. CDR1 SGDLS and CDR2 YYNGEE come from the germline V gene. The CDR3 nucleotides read TGTGCCAGCAGCGTTCGGGGGTCTGGCCCCGGGGAGCTGTTTTTT. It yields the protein CASSVRGSGPGELFF. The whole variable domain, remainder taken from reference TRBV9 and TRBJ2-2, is DSGVTQTPKHLITATGQRVTLRCSPRSGDLSVYWYQQSLDQGLQFLIQYYNGEERAKGNILERFSAQQFPDLHSELNLSSLELGDSALYFCASSVRGSGPGELFFGEGSRLTVL.

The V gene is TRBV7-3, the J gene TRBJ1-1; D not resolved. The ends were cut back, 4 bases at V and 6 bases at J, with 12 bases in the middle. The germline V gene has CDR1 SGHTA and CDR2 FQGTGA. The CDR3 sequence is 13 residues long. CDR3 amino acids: CASSSTLGAEAFF. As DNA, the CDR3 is TGTGCCAGCAGCTCGACCTTGGGCGCTGAAGCTTTCTTT.

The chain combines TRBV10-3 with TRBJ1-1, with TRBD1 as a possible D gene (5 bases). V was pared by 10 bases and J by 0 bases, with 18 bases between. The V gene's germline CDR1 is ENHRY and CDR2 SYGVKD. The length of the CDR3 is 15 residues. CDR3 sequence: CATRKDNFMNTEAFF. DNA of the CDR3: TGTGCCACCCGAAAGGACAATTTCATGAACACTGAAGCTTTCTTT.

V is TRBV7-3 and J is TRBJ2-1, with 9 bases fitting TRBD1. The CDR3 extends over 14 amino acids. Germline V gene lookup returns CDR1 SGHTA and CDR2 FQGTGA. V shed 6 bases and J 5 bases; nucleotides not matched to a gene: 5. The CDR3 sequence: CASSYGQGNNEQFF. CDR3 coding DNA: TGTGCCAGCAGTTATGGACAGGGGAACAATGAGCAGTTCTTC.

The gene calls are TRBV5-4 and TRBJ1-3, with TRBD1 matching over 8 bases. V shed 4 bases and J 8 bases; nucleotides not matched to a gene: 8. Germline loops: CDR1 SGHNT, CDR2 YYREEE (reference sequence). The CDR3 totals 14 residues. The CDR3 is CASSPGQGRDTIYF. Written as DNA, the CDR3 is TGTGCCAGCAGCCCAGGACAGGGAAGGGACACCATATATTTT. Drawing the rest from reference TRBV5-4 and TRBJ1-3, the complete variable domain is ETGVTQSPTHLIKTRGQQVTLRCSSQSGHNTVSWYQQALGQGPQFIFQYYREEENGRGNFPPRFSGLQFPNYSSELNVNALELDDSALYLCASSPGQGRDTIYFGEGSWLTVV.